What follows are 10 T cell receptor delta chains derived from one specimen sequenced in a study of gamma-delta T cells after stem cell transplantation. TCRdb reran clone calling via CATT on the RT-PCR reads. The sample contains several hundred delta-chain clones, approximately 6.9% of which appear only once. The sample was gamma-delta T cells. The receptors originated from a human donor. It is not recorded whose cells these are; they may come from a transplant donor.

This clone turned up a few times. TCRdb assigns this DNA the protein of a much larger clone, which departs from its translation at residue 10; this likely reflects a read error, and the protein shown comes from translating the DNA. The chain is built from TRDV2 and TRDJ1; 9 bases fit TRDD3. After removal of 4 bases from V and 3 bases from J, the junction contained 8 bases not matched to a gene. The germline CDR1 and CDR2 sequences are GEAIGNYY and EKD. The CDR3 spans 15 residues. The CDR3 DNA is TGTGCCTGTGAGCCACTGGGGGAGTACGCCGATAAACTCATCTTT. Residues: CACEPLGEYADKLIF.

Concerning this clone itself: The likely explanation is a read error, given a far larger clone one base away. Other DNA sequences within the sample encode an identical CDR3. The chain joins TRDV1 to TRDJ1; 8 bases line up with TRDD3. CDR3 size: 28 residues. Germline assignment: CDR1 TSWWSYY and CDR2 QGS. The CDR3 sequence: CALGELGNSLNLSTGGLPTSVLTDNLIF. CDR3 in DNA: TGTGCTCTTGGGGAACTCGGGAATTCCCTAAACCTCTCTACTGGGGGCTTACCCACTAGTGTCCTCACCGATAACCTCATCTTT.

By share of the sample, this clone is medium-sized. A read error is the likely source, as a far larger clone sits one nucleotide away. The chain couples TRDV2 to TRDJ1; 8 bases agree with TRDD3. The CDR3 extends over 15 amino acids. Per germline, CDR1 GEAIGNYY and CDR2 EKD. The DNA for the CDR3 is TGTGCCTGTGACACACTGGGGGCCCCTACCGATAAACCCATCTTT. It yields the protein CACDTLGAPTDKPIF.

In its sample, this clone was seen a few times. The CDR3 bases are TGTGCCTGTGACGCCGTACTGGGGGATGCCACCGATAAACTCATCTTT. It codes for CACDAVLGDATDKLIF. This chain uses TRDV2 with TRDJ1, with 10 positions matching TRDD3. The V segment lost 3 bases and the J segment 1 base; nucleotides outside the gene matches: 7. Germline CDR1 and CDR2: GEAIGNYY and EKD. The CDR3 totals 16 residues.

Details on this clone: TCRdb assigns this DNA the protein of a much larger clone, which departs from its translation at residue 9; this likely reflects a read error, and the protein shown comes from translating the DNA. DNA for the CDR3: TGTGCCTGTGACACCGTAAGGGGTGCTGGGAGCCCGAATACCGATAAACTCATCTTT. This sequence encodes CACDTVRGAGSPNTDKLIF. The chain recombines TRDV2 with TRDJ1, with D possibly matching TRDD3 (5 bases). The CDR3 is 19 amino acids. Germline values: CDR1 GEAIGNYY, CDR2 EKD. V was clipped by 0 bases and J by 2 bases, with 24 bases between them.

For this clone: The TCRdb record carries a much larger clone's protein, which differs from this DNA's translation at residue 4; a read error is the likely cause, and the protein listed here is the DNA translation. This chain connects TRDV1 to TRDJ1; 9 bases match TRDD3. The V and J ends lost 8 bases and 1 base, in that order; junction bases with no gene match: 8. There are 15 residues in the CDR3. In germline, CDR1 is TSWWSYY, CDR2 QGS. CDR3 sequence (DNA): TGTGCTCTTAGCGGGCTGGGGGATGCCACCGATAAACTCATCTTT. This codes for CALSGLGDATDKLIF.

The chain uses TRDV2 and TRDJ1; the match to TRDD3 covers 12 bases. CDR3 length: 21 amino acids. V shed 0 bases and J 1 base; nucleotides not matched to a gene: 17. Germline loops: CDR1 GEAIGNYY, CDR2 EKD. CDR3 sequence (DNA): TGTGCCTGTGACACCCACGGATTAACTGGGGGATACCTGAGTACCACCGATAAACTCATCTTT. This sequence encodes CACDTHGLTGGYLSTTDKLIF.

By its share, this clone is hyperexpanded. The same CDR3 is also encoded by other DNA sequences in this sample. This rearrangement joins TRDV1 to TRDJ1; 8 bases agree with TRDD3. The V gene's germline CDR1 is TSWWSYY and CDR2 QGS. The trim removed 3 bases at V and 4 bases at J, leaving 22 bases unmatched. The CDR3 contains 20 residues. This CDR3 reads CALGDPRSFAYWGPHDKLIF. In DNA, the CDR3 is TGTGCTCTTGGGGATCCGCGTTCCTTCGCCTACTGGGGGCCCCACGATAAACTCATCTTT.

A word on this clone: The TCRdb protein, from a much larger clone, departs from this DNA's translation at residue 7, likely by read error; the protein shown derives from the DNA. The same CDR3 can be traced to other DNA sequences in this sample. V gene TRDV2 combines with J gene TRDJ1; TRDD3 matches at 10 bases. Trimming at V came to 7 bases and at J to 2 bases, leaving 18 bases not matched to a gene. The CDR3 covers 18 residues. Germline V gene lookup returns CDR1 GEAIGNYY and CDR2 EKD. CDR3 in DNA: TGTGCCTGCAGCAACCAGCAGTCCCAACTGGGGGATACCGATAAACTCATCTTT. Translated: CACSNQQSQLGDTDKLIF.

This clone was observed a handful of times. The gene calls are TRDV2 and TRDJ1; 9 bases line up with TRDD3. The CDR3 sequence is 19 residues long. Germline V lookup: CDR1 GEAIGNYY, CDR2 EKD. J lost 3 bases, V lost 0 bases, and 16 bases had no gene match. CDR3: CACDTMPLGDSPVPDKLIF. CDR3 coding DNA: TGTGCCTGTGACACCATGCCCCTGGGGGATTCACCCGTGCCCGATAAACTCATCTTT.